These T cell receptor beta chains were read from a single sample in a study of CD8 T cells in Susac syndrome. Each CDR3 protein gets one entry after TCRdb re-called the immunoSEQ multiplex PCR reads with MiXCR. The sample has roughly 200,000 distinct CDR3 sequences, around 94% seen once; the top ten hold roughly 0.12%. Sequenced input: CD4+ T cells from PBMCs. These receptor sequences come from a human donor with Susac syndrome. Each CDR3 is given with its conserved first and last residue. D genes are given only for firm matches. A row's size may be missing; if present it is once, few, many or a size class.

TGCAGCGTTGCGGGACAAAATGAAAAACTGTTTTTT | CSVAGQNEKLFF | TRBJ1-4 | NA | TRBV29-1 | NA
TGTGCCAGCACTCGGGCCCCCGCGGAGACCCAGTACTTC | CASTRAPAETQYF | TRBJ2-5 | NA | TRBV2 | NA
TGTGCCAGCAGTTCCCCGACAGCTCCCTATGGCTACACCTTC | CASSSPTAPYGYTF | TRBJ1-2 | NA | TRBV25-1 | NA
TGTGCCAGCAGCCCTAGGACAGGGGAATCTACAGGAAACACCATATATTTT | CASSPRTGESTGNTIYF | TRBJ1-3 | TRBD1 | TRBV9 | NA
TGCAGTGTCGACAGGGGCTACGAGCAGTACTTC | CSVDRGYEQYF | TRBJ2-7 | TRBD1 | TRBV20-1 | few
TGTGCCAGCAGCTTAAACCACTTGAACACTGAAGCTTTCTTT | CASSLNHLNTEAFF | TRBJ1-1 | NA | TRBV7-3 | NA
TGTGCCAGCAGCCCCGGGATTCCGAACACCGGGGAGCTGTTTTTT | CASSPGIPNTGELFF | TRBJ2-2 | NA | TRBV7-7 | NA
TGCAGTACGGACAGTTCTAGCACAGATACGCAGTATTTT | CSTDSSSTDTQYF | TRBJ2-3 | NA | TRBV20-1 | NA
TGTGCCAGCAGTTTCCAGGGTCGGACTGAAGCTTTCTTT | CASSFQGRTEAFF | TRBJ1-1 | NA | TRBV12-3/TRBV12-4 | NA
TGCAGCGCTGGACAGGGAACCCACGAGCAGTACTTC | CSAGQGTHEQYF | TRBJ2-7 | TRBD1 | TRBV29-1 | NA
TGTGCCAGCAGAGGACTAGCGGGGGGGGATTGGGCCCAGTACTTC | CASRGLAGGDWAQYF | TRBJ2-5 | TRBD2 | TRBV12-3/TRBV12-4 | once